This T cell receptor beta chain was identified in a study of cytomegalovirus exposure and HLA in healthy donors. General study findings and limits: Most of the CMV-associated TCR beta chains (in a later analysis) appeared to be HLA-restricted. Some TCR beta chains (more than 150 of them) were listed as cytomegalovirus-associated.

CDR3 length equals 13 residues. Germline CDR1 reads SNHLY; CDR2 reads FYNNEI. V lost 3 bases and J 1 base, leaving 4 bases between the germline ends. As for the donors, each was a healthy bone marrow donor. PCR primers comprised 60 Vbeta and 13 Jbeta primers. Sequencing used immunoSEQ multiplex PCR; TCRdb keeps in-frame clones, though not all of them. The data hold under 150,000 clones, with around 75% observed a single time. Concerning this clone: As yet, its antigen is unknown.

This clonotype was sampled from a woman aged 45-60 years in good health and CMV-seropositive. The chain recombines TRBV2 with TRBJ1-5; D unresolved. Sequences were obtained from PBMCs. CDR3 in DNA: TGTGCCAGCAGTGACACAAGCAATCAGCCCCAGCATTTT. Amino acids: CASSDTSNQPQHF.